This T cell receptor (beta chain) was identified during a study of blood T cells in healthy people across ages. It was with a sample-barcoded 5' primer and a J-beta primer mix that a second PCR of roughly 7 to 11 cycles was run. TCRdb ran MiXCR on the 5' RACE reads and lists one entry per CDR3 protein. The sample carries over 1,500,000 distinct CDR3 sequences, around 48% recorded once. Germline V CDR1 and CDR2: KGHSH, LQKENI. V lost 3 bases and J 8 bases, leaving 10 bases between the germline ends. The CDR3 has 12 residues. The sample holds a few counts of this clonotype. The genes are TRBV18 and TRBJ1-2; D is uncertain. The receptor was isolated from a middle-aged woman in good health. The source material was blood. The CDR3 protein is CASSPGGAGYTF. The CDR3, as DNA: TGTGCCAGCTCACCCGGTGGCGCAGGCTACACCTTC.